This T cell receptor (beta chain) was captured by sequencing in a study of cytomegalovirus exposure and HLA in healthy donors. This table comes from immunoSEQ multiplex PCR, and its TCRdb copy is limited to in-frame clones, with some not included. This table holds some 170,000 clones, 85% to 90% found once. The clonotype comes from a woman aged 30 to 39 in good health and CMV-seronegative. The specimen was PBMCs.

For the CDR3, the DNA is TGCGCCAGCAGCCAAGACCCTCGTTCCTACGAGCAGTACTTC. Translated, it gives CASSQDPRSYEQYF. V and J are TRBV4-1 and TRBJ2-7; D not resolved. The ends were cut back, 0 bases at V and 1 base at J, with 7 bases in the middle. The germline gives CDR1 MGHRA, CDR2 YSYEKL. This CDR3 is 14 amino acids long.